The 11 T cell receptor beta chains presented below share a single source sample, sequenced in a study of T cell responses to AZD1222 COVID-19 vaccine. The data were produced by immunoSEQ multiplex PCR, yet TCRdb's version contains in-frame clones alone and is incomplete. The table has roughly 150,000 clones, approximately 94% seen once; the top ten hold 5.1%. The material sequenced was peripheral blood, taken 28 days after the second AZD1222 dose. Every receptor here comes from an adult who received the AZD1222 COVID-19 vaccine.

This chain connects TRBV7-3 to TRBJ2-2; D may be TRBD1 (6 bases). Trimming cost V 9 bases and J 4 bases, with 9 bases left between them. The V gene's germline CDR1 is SGHTA and CDR2 FQGTGA. The CDR3 extends over 12 amino acids. The CDR3 DNA reads TGTGCCAGTCAGGGGTCCACCGGGGAGCTGTTTTTT. This translates into CASQGSTGELFF.

The chain recombines TRBV5-6 with TRBJ2-3; no definite D call. Trimming took off 0 bases at V and 2 bases at J, with 13 bases between the two ends. This CDR3 comprises 16 residues. CDR1 and CDR2 from the germline V gene are SGHDT and YYEEEE. The CDR3 loop reads CASSLAAAKYTDTQYF. CDR3 DNA: TGTGCCAGCAGCTTGGCGGCGGCCAAATACACAGATACGCAGTATTTT.

CDR3: CASSRDLNEKLFF. CDR3 DNA sequence: TGTGCCAGCAGCAGGGACCTGAATGAAAAACTGTTTTTT. This sequence joins TRBV16 and TRBJ1-4, with D possibly matching TRBD1 (5 bases). The ends were cut back, 5 bases at V and 5 bases at J, with 9 bases in the middle. There are 13 residues in the CDR3. Germline CDR1 reads KGHSY; CDR2 reads FQNENV. Full variable domain (remainder filled in from reference TRBV16 and TRBJ1-4): GEEVAQTPKHLVRGEGQKAKLYCAPIKGHSYVFWYQQVLKNEFKFLISFQNENVFDETGMPKERFSAKCLPNSPCSLEIQATKLEDSAVYFCASSRDLNEKLFFGSGTQLSVL.

V usage is TRBV19 and J usage is TRBJ2-1; 9 bases fit TRBD1. This CDR3 is built from 12 residues. Trimming at V came to 7 bases and at J to 9 bases, leaving 4 bases not matched to a gene. Germline V gives CDR1 LNHDA, CDR2 SQIVND (reference sequence). The chain's CDR3 is CASNRGLSEQFF. The CDR3 coding sequence is TGTGCCAGTAACAGGGGGCTTAGTGAGCAGTTCTTC.

The table lists this clone with a count of one. This sequence joins TRBV9 and TRBJ1-4; D unresolved. Germline lookup yields CDR1 SGDLS and CDR2 YYNGEE. CDR3 length: 14 residues. V was clipped by 3 bases and J by 4 bases, with 10 bases between them. The CDR3 sequence is CASSADGRNEKLFF. In DNA, the CDR3 is TGTGCCAGCAGCGCAGACGGCCGTAATGAAAAACTGTTTTTT.

The chain recombines TRBV27 with TRBJ1-1; a weak D match, TRBD1 (6 bases). Deletions cut 5 bases from V and 1 base from J, with 11 bases between. The CDR3 length is 14 residues. Per germline, CDR1 MNHEY and CDR2 SMNVEV (reference sequence). The CDR3 DNA sequence: TGTGCCAGCAGTATACAGGGAACGAACACTGAAGCTTTCTTT. It translates to CASSIQGTNTEAFF.

DNA for the CDR3: TGTGCCAGCAGCTTGGGGGGACTAGCGGGCAATGAGCAGTTCTTC. It encodes CASSLGGLAGNEQFF. The chain joins TRBV5-4 to TRBJ2-1; 12 nucleotides match TRBD2. The V gene end was trimmed by 0 bases and the J gene end by 6 bases; junction bases not matched to a gene: 1. Germline V gene lookup returns CDR1 SGHNT and CDR2 YYREEE (reference sequence). CDR3 length: 15 amino acids.

The chain couples TRBV7-3 to TRBJ2-2; weak D call: TRBD1 (6 bases). There are 14 residues in the CDR3. The V and J ends lost 6 bases and 1 base respectively, with 9 bases between them. Germline-derived CDR1 and CDR2 are SGHTA and FQGTGA. The CDR3 here is CASRQGGNTGELFF. The CDR3 nucleotides read TGTGCCAGCAGGCAAGGGGGGAACACCGGGGAGCTGTTTTTT. Full variable domain (remainder filled in from reference TRBV7-3 and TRBJ2-2): GAGVSQTPSNKVTEKGKYVELRCDPISGHTALYWYRQSLGQGPEFLIYFQGTGAADDSGLPNDRFFAVRPEGSVSTLKIQRTERGDSAVYLCASRQGGNTGELFFGEGSRLTVL.

The chain joins TRBV29-1 to TRBJ1-4; 7 bases line up with TRBD1. This CDR3 has 13 amino acids. V shed 6 bases and J 4 bases; nucleotides not matched to a gene: 5. Germline V gene lookup returns CDR1 SQVTM and CDR2 ANQGSEA. The CDR3 DNA reads TGCAGCGTGGGGACAGCACATAATGAAAAACTGTTTTTT. This gives the protein CSVGTAHNEKLFF.

V gene TRBV6-1 combines with J gene TRBJ1-2; tentative D call: TRBD1 (6 bases). Germline V gives CDR1 MNHNS, CDR2 SASEGT. The CDR3 has 16 amino acids. V was pared by 0 bases and J by 8 bases, with 19 bases between. Written as DNA, the CDR3 is TGTGCCAGCAGTGAAGCTCCCGGGGGCGAGATGCGGGGCTACACCTTC. This encodes CASSEAPGGEMRGYTF.

V gene TRBV7-2 combines with J gene TRBJ1-3; 11 bases are a match to TRBD1. Trimming at V came to 5 bases and at J to 2 bases, leaving 2 bases not matched to a gene. The CDR3 contains 15 residues. Germline CDR1 is SGHTA and CDR2 is FQGNSA. CDR3 DNA: TGTGCCAGCAGCCCGGGACAGGGGGCTGGAAACACCATATATTTT. Its protein product is CASSPGQGAGNTIYF.